This passage covers 32 T cell receptor beta chains from one sample sequenced in a study of T cell responses to AZD1222 COVID-19 vaccine. Assay: immunoSEQ multiplex PCR; the TCRdb copy retains only in-frame clones and omits some. This sample has 110,000 to 150,000 clones, with around nine tenths found just once. The sequenced sample was peripheral blood, obtained on day 0 of AZD1222 vaccination. These receptors were taken from an adult in good health.

The chain couples TRBV5-6 to TRBJ1-2, with a tentative D call TRBD1 (5 bases). Germline V lookup: CDR1 SGHDT, CDR2 YYEEEE. The CDR3 spans 14 residues. V was clipped by 4 bases and J by 8 bases, with 18 bases between them. CDR3 sequence (DNA): TGTGCCAGCAGCGGCTCCCCCAGGGACTGGGGCTACACCTTC. Translation gives CASSGSPRDWGYTF.

V usage is TRBV27 and J usage is TRBJ1-5, with D possibly TRBD1 on 5 matching bases. The CDR3 contains 13 residues. The germline CDR1 and CDR2 sequences are MNHEY and SMNVEV (reference sequence). The V and J ends lost 7 bases and 6 bases respectively, with 13 bases between them. CDR3 loop: CASKMGVGQPQHF. The CDR3 DNA reads as TGTGCCAGCAAGATGGGGGTGGGTCAGCCCCAGCATTTT.

The V and J genes are TRBV5-8 and TRBJ1-1; D is ambiguous. Trimming pared 5 bases from V and 1 base from J, leaving 18 bases between. This CDR3 spans 16 amino acids. From germline, CDR1 is SGHTS and CDR2 YDEGEE. The CDR3 nucleotides are TGTGCCAGCAGGCTTTTATGGGAATCATGGAACACTGAAGCTTTCTTT. Its protein product is CASRLLWESWNTEAFF.

The V and J genes are TRBV6-5 and TRBJ1-2; tentatively, D is TRBD1 (6 bases). Germline V gene lookup returns CDR1 MNHEY and CDR2 SVGAGI. This CDR3 comprises 13 residues. Trimming left V 6 bases short and J 6 bases short, with 14 bases between. The DNA for the CDR3 is TGTGCCAGCAGATTAACCGGGGGGCATGGCTACACCTTC. This translates into CASRLTGGHGYTF.

The chain employs TRBV4-1 and TRBJ1-3; D gene uncertain. The CDR3 runs 14 residues. Germline V gene lookup returns CDR1 MGHRA and CDR2 YSYEKL. The V gene lost 2 bases and the J gene lost 0 bases, with 5 bases spanning the gap. The DNA of the CDR3 is TGCGCCAGCAGCCAACTCCTCTCTGGAAACACCATATATTTT. It is translated as CASSQLLSGNTIYF.

This clone was seen just once. This chain links TRBV18 with TRBJ2-5, with D perhaps TRBD1 (6 bases). This CDR3 comprises 13 residues. CDR1 is KGHSH and CDR2 is LQKENI in the germline V gene. V dropped 6 bases and J dropped 5 bases, with 13 bases sitting between them. The CDR3 loop is CASSLSGVETQYF. The CDR3, as DNA: TGTGCCAGCTCCCTCTCAGGGGTCGAGACCCAGTACTTC.

This sequence joins TRBV5-1 and TRBJ1-3, with TRBD1 as a possible D gene (6 bases). Germline CDR1 reads SGHRS; CDR2 reads YFSETQ. The CDR3 spans 14 residues. Trimming removed 2 bases from V and 4 bases from J, with 10 bases in between. The CDR3: CASSLGQQGNTIYF. CDR3 nucleotide sequence: TGCGCCAGCAGCTTAGGACAGCAAGGAAACACCATATATTTT.

Concerning this clone itself: The same CDR3 is also encoded by other DNA sequences in this sample. This sequence joins TRBV27 and TRBJ1-5; 7 bases fit TRBD1. This CDR3 is built from 14 residues. Germline values: CDR1 MNHEY, CDR2 SMNVEV (reference sequence). Trimming took 3 bases from V and 3 from J; bases not matched to a gene: 2. CDR3 region: CASSLDRFNQPQHF. The CDR3 DNA sequence: TGTGCCAGCAGTTTGGACAGGTTCAATCAGCCCCAGCATTTT.

The rearrangement uses TRBV28 and TRBJ1-1; D gene ambiguous. The CDR3 sequence is 11 residues long. Per germline, CDR1 MDHEN and CDR2 SYDVKM. The CDR3: CVSGRDTEAFF. The CDR3 DNA sequence: TGTGTGTCCGGAAGGGACACTGAAGCTTTCTTT.

This sequence joins TRBV7-9 and TRBJ1-2, with 7 positions matching TRBD1. The CDR3 covers 14 residues. With V trimmed by 1 base and J by 7 bases, 6 bases remained unmatched. Germline-derived CDR1 and CDR2 are SEHNR and FQNEAQ (reference sequence). CDR3: CASSLGQGGTGYTF. For the CDR3, the DNA is TGTGCCAGCAGCTTAGGACAGGGAGGAACTGGCTACACCTTC. Full variable domain (rest looked up from reference TRBV7-9 and TRBJ1-2): DTGVSQNPRHKITKRGQNVTFRCDPISEHNRLYWYRQTLGQGPEFLTYFQNEAQLEKSRLLSDRFSAERPKGSFSTLEIQRTEQGDSAMYLCASSLGQGGTGYTFGSGTRLTVV.

This chain connects TRBV28 to TRBJ2-3; 8 positions match TRBD1. Trimming took 0 bases from V and 3 from J; bases not matched to a gene: 8. CDR3 size: 17 residues. The V gene's germline CDR1 is MDHEN and CDR2 SYDVKM. CDR3 DNA sequence: TGTGCCAGCAGTTTATGGCAGGGGGCCATTCGGACAGATACGCAGTATTTT. Its translation is CASSLWQGAIRTDTQYF.

V usage is TRBV6-7 and J usage is TRBJ1-5; D is ambiguous. TRBV6-7 is placed among ORFs of uncertain function. The V end lost 7 bases, the J end lost 4 bases, and 11 bases lay between the germline ends. CDR3 size: 13 residues. Written as DNA, the CDR3 is TGTGCCAGCATTTCGGGTGCAAATCAGCCCCAGCATTTT. Translation: CASISGANQPQHF.

This clone was detected only a few times. The chain couples TRBV5-4 to TRBJ1-2; a weak D match, TRBD1 (6 bases). Trimming cost V 4 bases and J 2 bases, with 18 bases left between them. This CDR3 region has 16 residues. From germline, CDR1 is SGHNT and CDR2 YYREEE (reference sequence). The CDR3 DNA sequence: TGTGCCAGCAGCCCCTGGCCCAGGGGCCGGAACTATGGCTACACCTTC. This codes for CASSPWPRGRNYGYTF.

The chain carries TRBV5-6 and TRBJ2-3, with D possibly TRBD2 on 6 matching bases. Germline V gene lookup returns CDR1 SGHDT and CDR2 YYEEEE. Trimming shortened V by 4 bases and J by 2 bases, and 11 bases separated the two germline ends. The CDR3 runs 14 residues. The CDR3 DNA reads TGTGCCAGCAGCCTGGCGGGAATCACAGATACGCAGTATTTT. This gives the protein CASSLAGITDTQYF.

The V and J genes are TRBV5-6 and TRBJ2-1; tentative D call: TRBD2 (5 bases). The CDR3 runs 15 residues. Germline V CDR1 and CDR2: SGHDT, YYEEEE. Trimming left V 0 bases short and J 2 bases short, with 9 bases between. Here the CDR3 DNA reads TGTGCCAGCAGCTTGGTTAGCGCCGCCTACAATGAGCAGTTCTTC. Translated, it gives CASSLVSAAYNEQFF.

V usage is TRBV2 and J usage is TRBJ2-5; 7 bases fit TRBD1. The CDR3 length is 13 residues. The germline V gene has CDR1 SNHLY and CDR2 FYNNEI. Losses at the gene ends were 6 bases for V and 1 base for J; bases not matched to a gene: 2. The CDR3 region has the DNA TGTGCCAGCAGCCGACAGGGCCAAGAGACCCAGTACTTC. Its translation: CASSRQGQETQYF. Drawing the rest from reference TRBV2 and TRBJ2-5, the complete variable domain is EPEVTQTPSHQVTQMGQEVILRCVPISNHLYFYWYRQILGQKVEFLVSFYNNEISEKSEIFDDQFSVERPDGSNFTLKIRSTKLEDSAMYFCASSRQGQETQYFGPGTRLLVL.

V and J are TRBV10-1 and TRBJ2-3; the match to TRBD2 covers 14 bases. Looked up from germline, CDR1 is WNHNN and CDR2 is SYGVQD (reference sequence). Losses at the gene ends were 6 bases for V and 6 bases for J; bases not matched to a gene: 5. CDR3 length: 15 residues. The CDR3, as DNA: TGCGCCAGCAGCCCGGGACTAGCGGGAGTTGATACGCAGTATTTT. The encoded protein is CASSPGLAGVDTQYF.

The V call is TRBV6-5, the J call TRBJ2-3; possible D gene TRBD2, 7 bases. The CDR3 length is 15 residues. From germline, CDR1 is MNHEY and CDR2 SVGAGI. Trimming pared 0 bases from V and 1 base from J, leaving 8 bases between. CDR3 amino acids: CASSYSGGGTDTQYF. For the CDR3, the DNA is TGTGCCAGCAGTTACTCAGGGGGGGGCACAGATACGCAGTATTTT.

V gene TRBV27 combines with J gene TRBJ2-2, with D perhaps matching TRBD2 (6 bases). From germline, CDR1 is MNHEY and CDR2 SMNVEV (reference sequence). V was pared by 4 bases and J by 1 base, with 13 bases between. CDR3 length: 16 amino acids. The DNA of the CDR3 is TGTGCCAGCAGTTCAAGACTAGGGAGGAACACCGGGGAGCTGTTTTTT. This gives the protein CASSSRLGRNTGELFF.

DNA of the CDR3: TGTGCCAGCAGTAAGGACCCGGGACAGGGACGTTCCGGCTACACCTTC. It codes for CASSKDPGQGRSGYTF. This chain uses TRBV9 with TRBJ1-2; 9 bases align to TRBD1. V dropped 5 bases and J dropped 8; count of bases not matched to a gene: 16. The length of the CDR3 is 16 residues. Looked up from germline, CDR1 is SGDLS and CDR2 is YYNGEE.

This clone was counted between two and nine times. The V and J genes are TRBV2 and TRBJ1-5, with a possible D match to TRBD1 (6 bases). Germline V gene sequence: CDR1 SNHLY, CDR2 FYNNEI. The CDR3 contains 17 residues. V was cut by 1 base and J by 0 bases, with 13 bases left in between. CDR3 DNA sequence: TGTGCCAGCAGTGAAGATTTCGGACAGTATAGCAATCAGCCCCAGCATTTT. Translated, it gives CASSEDFGQYSNQPQHF.

The rearrangement links TRBV5-1 to TRBJ2-5, with TRBD2 identical over 12 bases. V shed 3 bases and J 4 bases; nucleotides not matched to a gene: 7. Germline loops: CDR1 SGHRS, CDR2 YFSETQ. The CDR3 sequence is 16 residues long. In nucleotides, the CDR3 is TGCGCCAGCAGCTACCGACTAGCGGGAGATTCAGAGACCCAGTACTTC. This codes for CASSYRLAGDSETQYF.

This clone has a handful of counts. In DNA form, the CDR3 reads TGTGCCAGCAGAATAGCGTCCCTCTACGAGCAGTACTTC. It is translated as CASRIASLYEQYF. The rearrangement uses TRBV6-5 and TRBJ2-7, with D possibly TRBD2 on 5 matching bases. This CDR3 comprises 13 residues. The V gene lost 6 bases and the J gene lost 3 bases, with 12 bases spanning the gap. The germline V gene has CDR1 MNHEY and CDR2 SVGAGI.

This chain links TRBV11-1 with TRBJ2-1; no clear D gene. Germline V gene sequence: CDR1 SGHAT, CDR2 FQDESV (reference sequence). Trimming left V 2 bases short and J 8 bases short, with 13 bases between. The CDR3 covers 14 residues. CDR3: CASSLPDWLDEQFF. For the CDR3, the DNA is TGTGCCAGCAGCTTACCAGACTGGCTCGATGAGCAGTTCTTC.

The sample holds one count of this clone. The V and J genes are TRBV7-9 and TRBJ2-5, with TRBD1 matching 7 bases. V dropped 2 bases and J dropped 5; count of bases not matched to a gene: 5. The V gene's germline CDR1 is SEHNR and CDR2 FQNEAQ (reference sequence). The CDR3 loop spans 14 amino acids. The CDR3, as DNA: TGTGCCAGCAGCTTACCCAGGGGGATGGAGACCCAGTACTTC. It codes for CASSLPRGMETQYF.

This chain uses TRBV23-1 with TRBJ2-3; D may correspond to TRBD1 or TRBD2 (5 bases each). TRBV23-1 is sorted into the ORF group, with uncertain function. V was trimmed by 7 bases and J by 6 bases, leaving 20 bases between them. This CDR3 spans 15 amino acids. CDR3 nucleotide sequence: TGCGCCAGCACCCCCGGGGCGGAACGAGGGGATACGCAGTATTTT. Residues: CASTPGAERGDTQYF.

This chain connects TRBV6-5 to TRBJ2-7; TRBD1 matches at 10 bases. The V segment lost 6 bases and the J segment 7 bases; nucleotides outside the gene matches: 6. Germline lookup yields CDR1 MNHEY and CDR2 SVGAGI. The CDR3 runs to 13 residues. The CDR3 spells CASRRTGGWEQYF. In nucleotides, the CDR3 is TGTGCCAGCAGGCGGACAGGGGGTTGGGAGCAGTACTTC.

The rearrangement joins TRBV19 to TRBJ1-3; the match to TRBD1 covers 8 bases. The CDR3 spans 16 residues. The trim removed 7 bases at V and 2 bases at J, leaving 10 bases unmatched. Looked up from germline, CDR1 is LNHDA and CDR2 is SQIVND (reference sequence). CDR3 sequence (DNA): TGTGCCAGTACCTTTACTTTACAGGGGGCTGGAAACACCATATATTTT. Translating gives CASTFTLQGAGNTIYF.

The chain employs TRBV5-1 and TRBJ2-5, with D hard to call. Looked up from germline, CDR1 is SGHRS and CDR2 is YFSETQ. There are 15 residues in the CDR3. V was clipped by 0 bases and J by 2 bases, with 11 bases between them. The CDR3: CASSLARPPQETQYF. In DNA, the CDR3 is TGCGCCAGCAGCTTGGCACGGCCTCCACAAGAGACCCAGTACTTC. Combining the CDR3 with reference TRBV5-1 and TRBJ2-5 gives the whole variable domain KAGVTQTPRYLIKTRGQQVTLSCSPISGHRSVSWYQQTPGQGLQFLFEYFSETQRNKGNFPGRFSGRQFSNSRSEMNVSTLELGDSALYLCASSLARPPQETQYFGPGTRLLVL.

This chain uses TRBV27 with TRBJ2-2; D is ambiguous. The germline V gene has CDR1 MNHEY and CDR2 SMNVEV (reference sequence). The CDR3 consists of 15 residues. Trimming removed 2 bases at V and 3 bases at J, with 10 bases between. This chain's CDR3 is CASSLGPRYTGELFF. Here the CDR3 DNA reads TGTGCCAGCAGTTTAGGTCCACGGTACACCGGGGAGCTGTTTTTT.

The genes are TRBV11-3 and TRBJ1-1; weak D call: TRBD1 (6 bases). V lost 5 bases to trimming and J lost 2 bases, with 12 bases between them. The CDR3 consists of 14 residues. Germline assignment: CDR1 SGHNT and CDR2 YENEEA. The CDR3 bases are TGTGCCAGCAGCGCTTCAGGGGTAAACACTGAAGCTTTCTTT. Encoded protein: CASSASGVNTEAFF. Full variable domain (outside the CDR3, taken from reference TRBV11-3 and TRBJ1-1): EAGVVQSPRYKIIEKKQPVAFWCNPISGHNTLYWYLQNLGQGPELLIRYENEEAVDDSQLPKDRFSAERLKGVDSTLKIQPAELGDSAVYLCASSASGVNTEAFFGQGTRLTVV.

This chain joins TRBV19 and TRBJ2-1; TRBD2 matches 14 bases. With 1 base clipped from V and 1 base from J, the junction kept 3 bases outside the gene matches. Germline CDR1 LNHDA, CDR2 SQIVND (reference sequence). This CDR3 has 18 amino acids. Here the CDR3 reads CASSIAGTSGSSYNEQFF. The CDR3 DNA reads TGTGCCAGTAGTATAGCCGGGACTAGCGGGAGTTCCTACAATGAGCAGTTCTTC.